This entry concerns a single TCR beta chain. Its antigen is not identified. Time point described: blood 2 weeks post-SBRT. Treatment indicated: 15 Gy SBRT to primary tumor, nephrectomy 4 weeks later. Blood was sampled at baseline, 2 weeks and 4 weeks after SBRT. Clear cell pathology was present in this patient's renal cell carcinoma. This entry belongs to a study of radiation and T cells in renal cell carcinoma. Overall study context: Nephrectomy followed 15 Gy stereotactic body radiation by 4 weeks.

Points from the study as a whole: From baseline, blood top tumor clonotypes peaked at 2 weeks post-radiation.

Trimming removed 3 bases from V and 6 bases from J, with 11 bases in between. Germline V CDR1 and CDR2: SGHNT, YENEEA. This CDR3 has 14 residues. Using immunoSEQ multiplex PCR, the repertoire was profiled, and TCRdb retains in-frame clones only, with some absent. This repertoire shows some 120,000 clones, more than 75% found once; its top ten account for 5% to 6%. The specimen comprised blood, sampled from a patient whose treatment included radiotherapy and nephrectomy. This TCR was recovered from a woman between 65 and 79 years old with renal cell carcinoma. The chain uses TRBV11-3 and TRBJ2-2, with D perhaps TRBD2 (6 bases). CDR3 in amino acids: CASSFLAGPGELFF. CDR3 coding DNA: TGTGCCAGCAGCTTCCTGGCGGGACCCGGGGAGCTGTTTTTT.